The 6 T cell receptor beta chains below come from one sample, sequenced in a study of T-cell memory formation after mild COVID-19. TCRdb passed the 5' RACE reads through MiXCR, listing each CDR3 protein once. Of under 650,000 distinct CDR3 sequences in the sample, approximately 18% were seen once. What was sequenced was PBMCs or a T cell subset sorted from them (not recorded which). The receptor source for this set is an adult woman who had mild COVID-19 (a few samples of this study predate the infection). Cell type and time point are not known.

This clonotype showed up many times. The rearrangement links TRBV7-7 to TRBJ2-1, with TRBD1 matching 8 bases. V gave up 5 bases and J gave up 5 bases; unmatched junction bases: 2. The CDR3 spans 13 residues. CDR1 is SSHAT and CDR2 is FNYEAQ in the germline V gene (reference sequence). The CDR3 coding sequence is TGTGCCAGCAGCCGGACAGGGAACAATGAGCAGTTCTTC. It specifies CASSRTGNNEQFF.

This clonotype was counted between two and nine times. The rearrangement uses TRBV29-1 and TRBJ2-7, with 9 bases matching TRBD1. Germline CDR1 and CDR2: SQVTM and ANQGSEA. After removal of 6 bases from V and 4 bases from J, the junction contained 13 bases not matched to a gene. This CDR3 is 15 amino acids long. For the CDR3, the DNA is TGCAGCGTAGTTCCCGCCGGGACAGGGCTGTACGAGCAGTACTTC. Residues: CSVVPAGTGLYEQYF.

This clonotype was seen a few times. The chain carries TRBV13 and TRBJ2-3; TRBD1 might be the D (6 bases). Germline V lookup: CDR1 PRHDT, CDR2 FYEKMQ (reference sequence). The V end lost 5 bases, the J end lost 1 base, and 19 bases lay between the germline ends. The CDR3 has 17 amino acids. CDR3 region: CASSPSGNRQGTDTQYF. DNA for the CDR3: TGTGCCAGCAGCCCTTCCGGCAACCGACAGGGCACAGATACGCAGTATTTT.

The table lists this clonotype with a few counts. This rearrangement joins TRBV10-3 to TRBJ1-6, with TRBD1 identical over 9 bases. The CDR3 runs to 14 residues. CDR1 and CDR2 (germline): ENHRY, SYGVKD. The V segment lost 2 bases and the J segment 8 bases; nucleotides outside the gene matches: 1. The CDR3 loop reads CAISEGDRDSPLHF. CDR3 nucleotide sequence: TGTGCCATCAGTGAGGGGGACAGGGATTCACCCCTCCACTTT.

This clonotype was seen repeatedly, ten times or more. The J gene is TRBJ2-1, the V gene TRBV11-2; 12 bases align to TRBD2. The CDR3 contains 17 residues. Germline CDR1 and CDR2: SGHAT and FQNNGV. The junction had 5 bases not matched to a gene; V was cut back by 1 base and J by 4 bases. The CDR3 DNA reads as TGTGCCAGCAGCTTAGGCACTAGCGGGGGGTTTTACAATGAGCAGTTCTTC. Its protein is CASSLGTSGGFYNEQFF. Together with reference TRBV11-2 and TRBJ2-1, the CDR3 gives the full variable domain: EAGVAQSPRYKIIEKRQSVAFWCNPISGHATLYWYQQILGQGPKLLIQFQNNGVVDDSQLPKDRFSAERLKGVDSTLKIQPAKLEDSAVYLCASSLGTSGGFYNEQFFGPGTRLTVL.

This clonotype turned up a few times. Here the CDR3 DNA reads TGCGCCAGCAGCTTGGTGGGGTACGGGGCCAACGTCCTGACTTTC. Amino acids: CASSLVGYGANVLTF. The chain recombines TRBV5-1 with TRBJ2-6; D call uncertain. The V gene's germline CDR1 is SGHRS and CDR2 YFSETQ. The V and J ends lost 0 bases and 4 bases respectively, with 8 bases between them. CDR3 length equals 15 residues. Based on the CDR3 plus reference TRBV5-1 and TRBJ2-6, the full variable domain is KAGVTQTPRYLIKTRGQQVTLSCSPISGHRSVSWYQQTPGQGLQFLFEYFSETQRNKGNFPGRFSGRQFSNSRSEMNVSTLELGDSALYLCASSLVGYGANVLTFGAGSRLTVL.